The rows below give T cell receptor beta chains drawn from one sample of a study of follicular helper T cells after annual influenza vaccination. This table comes from immunoSEQ multiplex PCR, and its TCRdb copy is limited to in-frame clones, with some not included. Counted here are some 10,000 clones, 65% to 85% occurring once; the ten biggest clones make up more than 3.5%. Material: CXCR5+ CD38- circulating T follicular helper cells from blood, obtained on the day of influenza vaccination. The receptors here all came from an adult who received the influenza vaccine. CDR3s include the opening cysteine and the closing phenylalanine or tryptophan. D genes are given only for firm matches. Clone size is stated in some rows and not others, as once, few, many or a class when expanded.

j_gene,d_gene,len,abundance,v_gene,CDR3aa,CDR3nt
TRBJ2-6,NA,13,NA,TRBV25-1,CASMTSGANVLTF,TGTGCCAGCATGACATCCGGGGCCAACGTCCTGACTTTC
TRBJ2-7,TRBD1,14,NA,TRBV4-2,CASRAGQGHYEQYF,TGTGCCAGCAGGGCCGGACAGGGGCACTACGAGCAGTACTTC
TRBJ2-7,TRBD2,15,NA,TRBV7-2,CASSFSSGTLYEQYF,TGTGCCAGCAGCTTCTCTAGCGGGACCCTCTACGAGCAGTACTTC
TRBJ1-5,NA,15,NA,TRBV28,CASISIGGPNQPQHF,TGTGCCAGCATCTCCATCGGGGGCCCCAATCAGCCCCAGCATTTT
TRBJ2-7,TRBD1,13,NA,TRBV5-4,CASGTQGVYEQYF,TGTGCCAGCGGAACACAGGGGGTCTACGAGCAGTACTTC
TRBJ2-7,NA,14,once,TRBV10-3,CAIRPGTGTYEQYF,TGTGCCATACGTCCCGGGACTGGGACCTACGAGCAGTACTTC
TRBJ2-3,TRBD2,17,NA,TRBV7-9,CASSLGVTSGETDTQYF,TGTGCCAGCAGCTTGGGGGTAACTAGCGGGGAGACAGATACGCAGTATTTT
TRBJ1-2,TRBD1,16,NA,TRBV6-1,CASSDPRGQLTYGYTF,TGTGCCAGCAGTGATCCCCGGGGACAGTTAACCTATGGCTACACCTTC
TRBJ1-1,TRBD1,14,NA,TRBV19,CASSIQGAGTEAFF,TGTGCCAGTAGTATCCAGGGGGCGGGCACTGAAGCTTTCTTT
TRBJ2-2,NA,14,few,TRBV6-6,CASSYPSDTGELFF,TGTGCCAGCAGTTACCCCTCAGACACCGGGGAGCTGTTTTTT
TRBJ2-7,NA,14,NA,TRBV11-2,CASPPLADSYEQYF,TGTGCCAGCCCGCCCTTAGCGGACTCCTACGAGCAGTACTTC
TRBJ1-3,NA,15,NA,TRBV19,CASSRERLPGNTIYF,TGTGCCAGTAGTAGGGAACGCCTGCCTGGAAACACCATATATTTT
TRBJ2-3,TRBD1,15,NA,TRBV11-3,CASSPRTGLEDTQYF,TGTGCCAGCAGCCCCCGGACAGGGTTGGAAGATACGCAGTATTTT
TRBJ2-1,TRBD2,11,NA,TRBV20-1,CSATSGRGQFF,TGCAGTGCCACAAGCGGGAGGGGGCAGTTCTTC
TRBJ1-1,TRBD1,13,NA,TRBV19,CASSADRELEAFF,TGTGCCAGCTCAGCGGACAGGGAACTTGAAGCTTTCTTT
TRBJ2-7,NA,13,few,TRBV28,CASSLDSSYEQYF,TGTGCCAGCAGTTTAGACAGCTCCTACGAGCAGTACTTC
TRBJ2-4,NA,15,NA,TRBV5-8,CASSLEITTKNIQYF,TGTGCCAGCAGCTTGGAGATTACAACCAAAAACATTCAGTACTTC
TRBJ2-4,NA,12,NA,TRBV7-2,CASSLDQRVRYF,TGTGCCAGCAGCTTAGATCAGAGGGTGCGGTACTTC
TRBJ1-1,NA,15,NA,TRBV15,CATSRGGTVTFEAFF,TGTGCCACCAGCAGAGGAGGCACGGTGACGTTTGAAGCTTTCTTT
TRBJ1-1,NA,17,NA,TRBV18,CASSQWGTGSIGAEAFF,TGTGCCAGCTCACAATGGGGGACGGGGAGTATTGGGGCTGAAGCTTTCTTT
TRBJ2-3,NA,15,once,TRBV28,CAGAVGPSSTDTQYF,TGTGCCGGCGCCGTGGGGCCCTCTAGCACAGATACGCAGTATTTT
TRBJ1-3,NA,16,NA,TRBV18,CASSPARGSFGNTIYF,TGTGCCAGCTCACCAGCGAGGGGGTCTTTTGGAAACACCATATATTTT
TRBJ1-5,NA,14,few,TRBV7-2,CASSRVNGNQPQHF,TGTGCCAGCAGCAGAGTAAACGGCAATCAGCCCCAGCATTTT
TRBJ1-2,TRBD1,13,NA,TRBV9,CASSGTGGYGYTF,TGTGCCAGCAGCGGAACAGGGGGCTATGGCTACACCTTC
TRBJ2-5,TRBD2,14,NA,TRBV7-2,CASSKTSAEETQYF,TGTGCCAGCAGCAAGACTAGCGCGGAAGAGACCCAGTACTTC
TRBJ1-5,NA,15,NA,TRBV27,CASSLNRGANQPQHF,TGTGCCAGCAGTTTAAATAGAGGGGCCAATCAGCCCCAGCATTTT
TRBJ2-5,TRBD1,12,once,TRBV5-1,CASSNRGETQYF,TGCGCCAGCAGCAACAGGGGTGAGACCCAGTACTTC
TRBJ2-3,NA,15,NA,TRBV5-6,CASSLRTGGADTQYF,TGTGCCAGCAGCTTAAGGACGGGGGGCGCAGATACGCAGTATTTT
TRBJ2-1,TRBD2,16,NA,TRBV25-1,CASSAAGGPRYNEQFF,TGTGCCAGCAGTGCAGCGGGAGGGCCGAGGTACAATGAGCAGTTCTTC
TRBJ1-2,NA,13,NA,TRBV28,CASFLGTNYGYTF,TGTGCCAGTTTCCTCGGGACCAACTATGGCTACACCTTC
TRBJ1-2,NA,13,NA,TRBV5-1,CASSLNGVDGYTF,TGCGCCAGCAGCTTGAACGGGGTCGATGGCTACACCTTC
TRBJ2-3,NA,15,NA,TRBV5-4,CASSLDSVSTDTQYF,TGTGCCAGCAGCTTGGATTCGGTGAGCACAGATACGCAGTATTTT
TRBJ2-7,TRBD2,13,NA,TRBV5-5,CASSFGGDTEQYF,TGTGCCAGCAGCTTCGGGGGGGACACCGAGCAGTACTTC
TRBJ1-1,TRBD1,16,NA,TRBV6-5,CASSYSTGTGGSEAFF,TGTGCCAGCAGTTACTCCACCGGGACAGGGGGCTCTGAAGCTTTCTTT
TRBJ1-2,NA,14,NA,TRBV9,CASSVDPGDYGYTF,TGTGCCAGCAGCGTAGACCCAGGGGACTATGGCTACACCTTC
TRBJ2-5,NA,15,NA,TRBV9,CASSVGGSLQETQYF,TGTGCCAGCAGCGTAGGAGGCAGCCTACAAGAGACCCAGTACTTC
TRBJ1-2,NA,12,NA,TRBV5-6,CASSLRNRGYTF,TGTGCCAGCAGCTTGAGGAATAGGGGCTACACCTTC
TRBJ2-5,NA,12,NA,TRBV29-1,CSVEETGQTQYF,TGCAGCGTTGAAGAGACAGGCCAGACCCAGTACTTC
TRBJ2-3,NA,14,NA,TRBV5-1,CASSLRAGTDTQYF,TGCGCCAGCAGCTTAAGAGCGGGCACAGATACGCAGTATTTT
TRBJ2-7,NA,15,few,TRBV6-5,CASSPTRGGGYEQYF,TGTGCCAGCAGTCCCACCAGGGGAGGAGGATACGAGCAGTACTTC
TRBJ1-6,TRBD1,15,NA,TRBV5-5,CASSWDRADNSPLHF,TGTGCCAGCAGCTGGGACAGGGCCGATAATTCACCCCTCCACTTT
TRBJ2-3,TRBD2,16,NA,TRBV28,CASSLSGGGATDTQYF,TGTGCCAGCAGTTTATCAGGCGGGGGGGCGACAGATACGCAGTATTTT
TRBJ2-2,NA,12,NA,TRBV6-4,CASSASPGELFF,TGTGCCAGTTCGGCTTCACCCGGGGAGCTGTTTTTT
TRBJ2-1,TRBD2,17,once,TRBV19,CASSIDGAGGPYNEQFF,TGTGCCAGTAGTATAGATGGGGCGGGGGGGCCCTACAATGAGCAGTTCTTC
TRBJ1-5,NA,14,NA,TRBV30,CAWGRGRSNQPQHF,TGTGCCTGGGGTCGGGGGAGAAGCAATCAGCCCCAGCATTTT